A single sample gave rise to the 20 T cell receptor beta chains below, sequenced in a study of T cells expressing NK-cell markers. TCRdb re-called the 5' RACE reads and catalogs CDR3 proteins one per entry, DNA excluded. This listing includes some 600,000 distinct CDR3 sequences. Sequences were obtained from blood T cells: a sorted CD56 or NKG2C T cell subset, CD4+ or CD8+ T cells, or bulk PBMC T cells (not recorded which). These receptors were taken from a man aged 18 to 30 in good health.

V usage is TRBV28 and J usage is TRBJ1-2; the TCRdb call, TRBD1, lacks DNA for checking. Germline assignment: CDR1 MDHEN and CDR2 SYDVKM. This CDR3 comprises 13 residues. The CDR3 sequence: CASSPTGDYGYTF.

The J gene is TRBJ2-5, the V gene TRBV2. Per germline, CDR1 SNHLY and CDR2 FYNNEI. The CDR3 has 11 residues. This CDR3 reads CASQEQETQYF.

This chain's CDR3 is CSASGSRGSAGELFF. The chain couples TRBV20-1 to TRBJ2-2; without DNA, the TCRdb call of TRBD2 cannot be checked. CDR3 length equals 15 residues. Germline V gives CDR1 DFQATT, CDR2 SNEGSKA (reference sequence).

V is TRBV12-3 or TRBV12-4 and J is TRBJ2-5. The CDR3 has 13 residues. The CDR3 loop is CASSLKQFETQYF.

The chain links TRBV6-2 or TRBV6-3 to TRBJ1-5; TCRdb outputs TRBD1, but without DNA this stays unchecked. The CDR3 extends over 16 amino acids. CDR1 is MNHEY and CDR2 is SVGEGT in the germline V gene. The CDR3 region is CASNNGGIFSNQPQHF.

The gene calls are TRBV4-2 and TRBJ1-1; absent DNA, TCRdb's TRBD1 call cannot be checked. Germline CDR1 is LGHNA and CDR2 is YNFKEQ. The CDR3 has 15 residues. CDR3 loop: CASSPGQGADTEAFF.

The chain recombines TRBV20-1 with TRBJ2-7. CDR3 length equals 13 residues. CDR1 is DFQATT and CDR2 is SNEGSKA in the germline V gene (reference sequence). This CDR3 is CSAPRRNSYEQYF.

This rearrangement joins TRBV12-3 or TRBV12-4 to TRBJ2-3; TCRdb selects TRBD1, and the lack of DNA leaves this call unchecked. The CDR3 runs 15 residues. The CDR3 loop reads CASSLPSPYTDTQYF.

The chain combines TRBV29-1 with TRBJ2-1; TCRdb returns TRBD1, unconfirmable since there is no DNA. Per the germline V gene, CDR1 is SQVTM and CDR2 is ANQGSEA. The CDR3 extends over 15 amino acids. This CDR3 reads CSVQVTGKLPRVEFF.

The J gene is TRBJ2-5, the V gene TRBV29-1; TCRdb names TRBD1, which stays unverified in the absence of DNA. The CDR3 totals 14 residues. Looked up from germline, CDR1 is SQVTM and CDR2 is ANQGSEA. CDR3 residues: CSVWGAGLQETQYF.

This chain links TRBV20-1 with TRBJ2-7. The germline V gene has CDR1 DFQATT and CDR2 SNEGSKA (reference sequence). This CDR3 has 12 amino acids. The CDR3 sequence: CSASSFPYEQYF.

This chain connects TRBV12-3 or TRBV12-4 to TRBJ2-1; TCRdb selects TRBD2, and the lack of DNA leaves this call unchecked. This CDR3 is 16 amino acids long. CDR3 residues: CASRQIAGRGFNEQFF.

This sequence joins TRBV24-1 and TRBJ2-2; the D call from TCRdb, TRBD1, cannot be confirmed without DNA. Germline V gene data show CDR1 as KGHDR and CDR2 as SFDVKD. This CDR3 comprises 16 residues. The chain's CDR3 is CATSDSYRAKSGELFF.

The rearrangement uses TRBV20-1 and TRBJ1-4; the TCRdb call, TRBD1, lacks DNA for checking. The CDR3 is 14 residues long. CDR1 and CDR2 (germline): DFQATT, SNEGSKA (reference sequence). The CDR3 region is CSARGTGLSEKLFF.

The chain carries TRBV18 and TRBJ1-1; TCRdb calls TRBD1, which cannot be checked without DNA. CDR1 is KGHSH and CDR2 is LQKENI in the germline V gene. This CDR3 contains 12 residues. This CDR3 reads CASSLRDSEAFF.

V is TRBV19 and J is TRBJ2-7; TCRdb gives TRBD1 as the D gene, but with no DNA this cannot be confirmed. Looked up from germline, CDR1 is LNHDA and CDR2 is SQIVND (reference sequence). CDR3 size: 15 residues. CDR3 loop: CASSTQGTTSYEQYF.

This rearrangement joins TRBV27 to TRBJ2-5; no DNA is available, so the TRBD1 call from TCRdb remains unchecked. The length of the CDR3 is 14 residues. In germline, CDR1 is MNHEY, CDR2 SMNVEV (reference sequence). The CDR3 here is CASSSRQGVETQYF.

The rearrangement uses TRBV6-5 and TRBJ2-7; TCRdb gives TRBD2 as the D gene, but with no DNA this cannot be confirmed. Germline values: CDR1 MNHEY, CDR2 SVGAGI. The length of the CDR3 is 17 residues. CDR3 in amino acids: CASSSRGSGSSLYEQYF.

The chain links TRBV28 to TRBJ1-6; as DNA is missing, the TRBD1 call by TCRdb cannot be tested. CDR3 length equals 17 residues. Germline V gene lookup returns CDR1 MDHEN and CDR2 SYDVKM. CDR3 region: CASSTLTGVMHASPLHF.

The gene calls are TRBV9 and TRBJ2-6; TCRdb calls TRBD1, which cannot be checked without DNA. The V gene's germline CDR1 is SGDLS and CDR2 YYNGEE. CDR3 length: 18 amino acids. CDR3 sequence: CASSVQGTPSPGANVLTF. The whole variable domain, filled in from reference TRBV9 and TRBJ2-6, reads DSGVTQTPKHLITATGQRVTLRCSPRSGDLSVYWYQQSLDQGLQFLIQYYNGEERAKGNILERFSAQQFPDLHSELNLSSLELGDSALYFCASSVQGTPSPGANVLTFGAGSRLTVL.